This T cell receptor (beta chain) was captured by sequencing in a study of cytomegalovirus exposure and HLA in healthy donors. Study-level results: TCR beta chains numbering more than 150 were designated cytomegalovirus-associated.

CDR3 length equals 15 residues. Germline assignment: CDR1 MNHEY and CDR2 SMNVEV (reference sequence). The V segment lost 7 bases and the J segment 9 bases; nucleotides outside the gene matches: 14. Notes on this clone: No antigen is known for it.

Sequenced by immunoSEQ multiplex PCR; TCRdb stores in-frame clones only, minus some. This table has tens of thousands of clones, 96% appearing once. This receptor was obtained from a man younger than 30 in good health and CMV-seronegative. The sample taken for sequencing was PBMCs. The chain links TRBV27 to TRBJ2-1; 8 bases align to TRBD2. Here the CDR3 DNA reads TGTGCCAGCACAAAAGCGGGAGTGGGTCTCACTGAGCAGTTCTTC. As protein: CASTKAGVGLTEQFF.